This TCR beta chain appears in the sequencing data of a study of T cell responses to AZD1222 COVID-19 vaccine. Study results and limitations: At baseline, seropositivity was found in only a handful of AZD1222 recipients. The donor cohort was predominantly white British with a female majority, and clonal diversity may have been underestimated. No repertoire was sampled before or during the peak T cell response, only after it. Across spike, vaccine-associated CD4 TCRs were found, dominant at 160-218 and 743-854.

Comments on this clone: Its antigen is not known.

V shed 8 bases and J shed 6 bases, with 11 bases lying between them. This CDR3 spans 11 amino acids. The germline V gene encodes CDR1 MNHEY and CDR2 SVGAGI. Generated by immunoSEQ multiplex PCR, the TCRdb table keeps only in-frame clones and is missing some. The sample shows approximately 90,000 clones, 85% to 90% of them seen only once. The rearrangement uses TRBV6-5 and TRBJ2-7; weak D call: TRBD1 (6 bases). Sequenced here: peripheral blood, sampled on day 0 of AZD1222 vaccination. This clonotype was obtained from an adult in good health. CDR3 bases: TGTGCCAGCCAGGGGACGGGCGAGCAGTACTTC. Translated: CASQGTGEQYF.